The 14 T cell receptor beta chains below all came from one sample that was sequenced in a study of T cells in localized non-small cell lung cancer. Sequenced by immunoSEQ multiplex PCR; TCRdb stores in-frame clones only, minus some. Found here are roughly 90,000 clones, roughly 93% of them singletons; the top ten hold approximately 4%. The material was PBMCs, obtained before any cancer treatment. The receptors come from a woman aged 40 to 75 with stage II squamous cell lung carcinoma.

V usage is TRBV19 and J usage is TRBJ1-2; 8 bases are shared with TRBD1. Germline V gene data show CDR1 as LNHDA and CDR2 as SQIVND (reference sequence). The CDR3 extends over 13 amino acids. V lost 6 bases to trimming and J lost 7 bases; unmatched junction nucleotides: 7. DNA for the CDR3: TGTGCCAGTAGATTCCAGGGGGCTGGTGGCTACACCTTC. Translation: CASRFQGAGGYTF. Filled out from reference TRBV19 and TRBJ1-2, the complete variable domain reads DGGITQSPKYLFRKEGQNVTLSCEQNLNHDAMYWYRQDPGQGLRLIYYSQIVNDFQKGDIAEGYSVSREKKESFPLTVTSAQKNPTAFYLCASRFQGAGGYTFGSGTRLTVV.

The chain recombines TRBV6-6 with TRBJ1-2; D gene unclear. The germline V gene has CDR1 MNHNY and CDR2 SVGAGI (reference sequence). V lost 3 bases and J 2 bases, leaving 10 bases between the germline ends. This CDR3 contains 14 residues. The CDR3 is CASSYLAENYGYTF. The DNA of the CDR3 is TGTGCCAGCAGTTATCTCGCCGAGAACTATGGCTACACCTTC.

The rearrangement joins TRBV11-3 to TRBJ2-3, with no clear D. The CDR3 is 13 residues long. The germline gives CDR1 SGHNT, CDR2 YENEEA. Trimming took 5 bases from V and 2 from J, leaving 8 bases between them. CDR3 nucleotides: TGTGCCAGCAGCCCAGCAACCACAGATACGCAGTATTTT. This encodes CASSPATTDTQYF.

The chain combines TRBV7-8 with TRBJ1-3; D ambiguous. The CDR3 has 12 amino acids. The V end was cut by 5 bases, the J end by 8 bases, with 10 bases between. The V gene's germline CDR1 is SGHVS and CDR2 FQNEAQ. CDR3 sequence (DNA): TGTGCCAGCAGCCCCCCCCGTGACACCATATATTTT. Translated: CASSPPRDTIYF.

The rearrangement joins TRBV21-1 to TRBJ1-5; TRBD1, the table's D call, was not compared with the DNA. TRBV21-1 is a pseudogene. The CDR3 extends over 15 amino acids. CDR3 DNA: TGTGCCAGCAGCAAAGGGGCAGACGAGTATCAGCCCCAGCATTTT. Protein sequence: CASSKGADEYQPQHF.

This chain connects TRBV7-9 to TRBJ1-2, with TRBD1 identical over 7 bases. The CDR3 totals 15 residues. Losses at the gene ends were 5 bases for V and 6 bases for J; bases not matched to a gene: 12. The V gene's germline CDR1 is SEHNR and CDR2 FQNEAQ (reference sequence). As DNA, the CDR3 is TGTGCCAGCAGCCCCTTAGGGGGCCCACTGGATGGCTACACCTTC. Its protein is CASSPLGGPLDGYTF.

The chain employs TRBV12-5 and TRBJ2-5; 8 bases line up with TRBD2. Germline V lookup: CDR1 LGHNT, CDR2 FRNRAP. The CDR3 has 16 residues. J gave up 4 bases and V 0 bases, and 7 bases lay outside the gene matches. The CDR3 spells CASGLVSAGVRETQYF. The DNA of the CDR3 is TGTGCTAGTGGTTTGGTTTCAGCGGGAGTTCGAGAGACCCAGTACTTC.

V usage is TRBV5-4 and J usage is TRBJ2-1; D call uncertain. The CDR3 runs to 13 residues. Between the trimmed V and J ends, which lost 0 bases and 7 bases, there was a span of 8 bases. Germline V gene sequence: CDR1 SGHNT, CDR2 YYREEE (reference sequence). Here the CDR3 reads CASSLAGRNEQFF. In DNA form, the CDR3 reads TGTGCCAGCAGCTTGGCCGGTAGGAATGAGCAGTTCTTC.

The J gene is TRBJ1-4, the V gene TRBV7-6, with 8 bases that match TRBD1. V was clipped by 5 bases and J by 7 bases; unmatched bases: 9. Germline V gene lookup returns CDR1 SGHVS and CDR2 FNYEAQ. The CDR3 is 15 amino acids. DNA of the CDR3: TGTGCCAGCAGCCGAAGACAGGGGCCGGTTGAAAAACTGTTTTTT. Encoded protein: CASSRRQGPVEKLFF.

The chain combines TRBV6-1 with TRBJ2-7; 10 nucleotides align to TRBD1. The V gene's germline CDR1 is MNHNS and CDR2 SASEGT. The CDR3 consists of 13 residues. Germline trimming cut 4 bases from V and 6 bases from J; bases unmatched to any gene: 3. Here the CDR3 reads CASSADRGFEQYF. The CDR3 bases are TGTGCCAGCAGTGCGGACAGGGGGTTCGAGCAGTACTTC.

CDR3 bases: TGTGCCAGCAGCCCCGACCACAAAGAGACCCAGTACTTC. Translation: CASSPDHKETQYF. The chain carries TRBV6-4 and TRBJ2-5; D remains unclear. V was clipped by 6 bases and J by 3 bases, with 11 bases between them. This CDR3 is built from 13 residues. Germline V gene data show CDR1 as MRHNA and CDR2 as SNTAGT.

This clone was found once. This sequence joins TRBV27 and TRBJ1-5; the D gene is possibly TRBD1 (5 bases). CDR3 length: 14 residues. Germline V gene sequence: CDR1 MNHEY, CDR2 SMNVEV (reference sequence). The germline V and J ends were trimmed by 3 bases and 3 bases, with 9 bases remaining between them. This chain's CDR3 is CASSFRGFNQPQHF. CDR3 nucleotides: TGTGCCAGCAGTTTTCGGGGGTTCAATCAGCCCCAGCATTTT.

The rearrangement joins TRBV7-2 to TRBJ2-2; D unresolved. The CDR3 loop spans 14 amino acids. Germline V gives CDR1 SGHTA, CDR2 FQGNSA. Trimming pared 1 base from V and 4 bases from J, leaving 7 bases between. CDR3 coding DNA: TGTGCCAGCAGCTTAGGGGCTACCACCGGGGAGCTGTTTTTT. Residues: CASSLGATTGELFF.

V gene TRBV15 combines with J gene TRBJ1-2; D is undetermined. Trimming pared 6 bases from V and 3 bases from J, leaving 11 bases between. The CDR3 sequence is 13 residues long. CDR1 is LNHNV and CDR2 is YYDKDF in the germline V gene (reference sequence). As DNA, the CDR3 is TGTGCCACCAGTCTGACGGATGACTATGGCTACACCTTC. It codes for CATSLTDDYGYTF.